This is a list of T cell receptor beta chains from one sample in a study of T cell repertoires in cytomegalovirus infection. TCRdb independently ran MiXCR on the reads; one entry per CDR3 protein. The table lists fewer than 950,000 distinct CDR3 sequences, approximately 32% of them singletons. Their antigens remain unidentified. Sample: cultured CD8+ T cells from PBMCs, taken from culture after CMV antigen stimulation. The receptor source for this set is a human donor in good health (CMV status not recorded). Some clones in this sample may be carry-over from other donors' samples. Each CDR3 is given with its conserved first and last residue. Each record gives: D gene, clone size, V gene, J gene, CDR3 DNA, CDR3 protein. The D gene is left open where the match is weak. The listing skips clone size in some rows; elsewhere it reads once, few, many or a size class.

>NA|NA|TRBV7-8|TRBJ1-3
TGTGCCAGCAGCTTAGCAGGCACCCTATATGGCGCCGACTCTGGAAACACCATATATTTT
CASSLAGTLYGADSGNTIYF
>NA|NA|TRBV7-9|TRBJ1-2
TGTGCCAGCAGCCTTACAGTGACCTATGGCTACACCTTC
CASSLTVTYGYTF
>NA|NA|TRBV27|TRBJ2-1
TGTGCCAGCAGTTTGGTGGTGGGTGCAGGTGGAGGCCCCATGGGGTCCTACAATGAGCAGTTCTTC
CASSLVVGAGGGPMGSYNEQFF
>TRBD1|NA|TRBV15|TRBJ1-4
TGTGCCACCAGCGGGTTAAACACAGGGGTTTCGTCTAATGAAAAACTGTTTTTT
CATSGLNTGVSSNEKLFF
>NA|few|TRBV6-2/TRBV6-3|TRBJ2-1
TGTGCCAGCAGTTACTCGGGGATACGTCGCAATGAGCAGTTCTTC
CASSYSGIRRNEQFF
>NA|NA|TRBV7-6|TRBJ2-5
TGTGTCAGCAGTAGATTCCTAGCTGAGCAAGAGACCCAGTACTTC
CVSSRFLAEQETQYF
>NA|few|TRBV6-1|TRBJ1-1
TGTGCCAGCAGTCAGACAGGTGGGGCTTTCTTT
CASSQTGGAFF
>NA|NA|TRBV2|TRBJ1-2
TGTGCCAGCAGTGAGGGATTAGAATCTAACTATGGCTACACCTTC
CASSEGLESNYGYTF
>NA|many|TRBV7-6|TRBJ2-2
TGTGCCAGCAGTCCTGGTCCAGGGACCGGGGAGCTGTTTTTT
CASSPGPGTGELFF
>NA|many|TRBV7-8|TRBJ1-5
TGTGCCAGCAGCTTACTCCGGATAGGACAGACCCTTCAGCCCCAGCATTTT
CASSLLRIGQTLQPQHF
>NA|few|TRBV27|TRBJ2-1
TGTGCCAGCAGTTCGGACATTTTTCCCCCCTACAATGAGCAGTTCTTC
CASSSDIFPPYNEQFF